Below, 25 T cell receptor beta chains from the same sample are listed, as sequenced in a study of CD8+ T cells in alopecia areata listed by TCRdb under 2018. Libraries were prepared through the immunoSEQ multiplex PCR assay. To provide template for TCR sequencing, every sample had RNA extracted and reverse transcribed into cDNA. Sourced from immuneACCESS, this table was stored by TCRdb with only in-frame sequences that have V and J called. A share of the clones is absent; for the studies checked, an unresolved V gene accounts for under half, and the remainder has no known explanation. Present in this sample are about 150,000 clones, approximately 60% of which were seen just once. The ten largest clones take up less than 5% of the sample. Sequencing was done on a sample of CD4+ T cells sorted from blood. Receptors originate from a human donor in good health.

This clone counts as medium-sized (0.01 to 0.1%). The CDR3 nucleotides read TGTGCCAGCAGCTTGGGGAGCGGGAGCAGATGGGGTGAGCAGTTCTTC. Translating it yields CASSLGSGSRWGEQFF. The chain employs TRBV5-4 and TRBJ2-1; TRBD2 agrees at 8 bases. CDR3 length equals 16 residues. V shed 0 bases and J 9 bases; nucleotides not matched to a gene: 11. The germline V gene has CDR1 SGHNT and CDR2 YYREEE (reference sequence).

The gene calls are TRBV30 and TRBJ1-2, with D perhaps matching TRBD1 (5 bases). V gave up 0 bases and J gave up 3 bases, with 20 bases separating them. In germline, CDR1 is GTSNPN, CDR2 SVGIG (reference sequence). This CDR3 spans 17 amino acids. CDR3 in DNA: TGTGCCTGGAGTGTTCGAGACCTTTACAGGACCTACTATGGCTACACCTTC. Translating gives CAWSVRDLYRTYYGYTF.

This sequence joins TRBV7-2 and TRBJ1-5; the match to TRBD1 covers 9 bases. The trim removed 6 bases at V and 10 bases at J, leaving 7 bases unmatched. The germline V gene encodes CDR1 SGHTA and CDR2 FQGNSA. The CDR3 is 13 residues long. CDR3 sequence reads: CASSARDREPQHF. The CDR3 DNA sequence: TGTGCCAGCAGTGCCCGGGACAGGGAACCCCAGCATTTT.

The DNA for the CDR3 is TGTGCCAGCAGTTCCCCCCGGGGACTAGGGACCAACGAGCAGTACTTC. This gives the protein CASSSPRGLGTNEQYF. The genes are TRBV6-5 and TRBJ2-7, with 8 nucleotides matching TRBD2. The CDR3 runs 16 residues. J was trimmed by 5 bases and V by 4 bases; bases with no gene match: 13. Germline CDR1 is MNHEY and CDR2 is SVGAGI.

V usage is TRBV5-4 and J usage is TRBJ2-3, with a tentative D call TRBD2 (6 bases). Germline values: CDR1 SGHNT, CDR2 YYREEE (reference sequence). The CDR3 sequence is 16 residues long. Trimming stripped 4 bases from V and 0 bases from J, with 15 bases between. The DNA for the CDR3 is TGTGCCAGCAGCCCAGCAGGAGGGCCCAGCACAGATACGCAGTATTTT. This codes for CASSPAGGPSTDTQYF.

The chain has TRBV5-1 and TRBJ2-3; no clear D. V lost 2 bases to trimming and J lost 6 bases, with 7 bases between them. The CDR3 loop spans 12 amino acids. Germline assignment: CDR1 SGHRS and CDR2 YFSETQ. CDR3 sequence (DNA): TGCGCCAGCAGCTTTACTGAGGATACGCAGTATTTT. Protein product: CASSFTEDTQYF. Based on the CDR3 plus reference TRBV5-1 and TRBJ2-3, the full variable domain is KAGVTQTPRYLIKTRGQQVTLSCSPISGHRSVSWYQQTPGQGLQFLFEYFSETQRNKGNFPGRFSGRQFSNSRSEMNVSTLELGDSALYLCASSFTEDTQYFGPGTRLTVL.

The chain recombines TRBV29-1 with TRBJ2-5, with TRBD1 matching over 9 bases. This CDR3 region has 15 residues. After removal of 3 bases from V and 5 bases from J, the junction contained 10 bases not matched to a gene. Germline loops: CDR1 SQVTM, CDR2 ANQGSEA. CDR3 nucleotides: TGCAGCGTTGAGGGTGGGACAGGGATTCAGGAGACCCAGTACTTC. The encoded protein is CSVEGGTGIQETQYF.

V is TRBV10-3 and J is TRBJ2-7, with D unclear. Deletions cut 2 bases from V and 5 bases from J, with 13 bases between. Germline V gives CDR1 ENHRY, CDR2 SYGVKD. CDR3 length equals 14 residues. CDR3 sequence (DNA): TGTGCCATCAGTGAGATCGTGGGTTCTCACGAGCAGTACTTC. Amino acids: CAISEIVGSHEQYF.

V gene TRBV30 combines with J gene TRBJ1-1; tentative D call: TRBD1 (6 bases). The CDR3 is 13 amino acids. V lost 5 bases and J 0 bases, leaving 10 bases between the germline ends. Germline CDR1 reads GTSNPN; CDR2 reads SVGIG (reference sequence). The CDR3, as DNA: TGTGCCTGGGGAGGGACACTGAACACTGAAGCTTTCTTT. This sequence encodes CAWGGTLNTEAFF.

J is TRBJ2-5 and V is TRBV4-1, with 7 bases matching TRBD2. The germline CDR1 and CDR2 sequences are MGHRA and YSYEKL. This CDR3 is built from 15 residues. With 3 bases clipped from V and 2 bases from J, the junction kept 6 bases outside the gene matches. This chain's CDR3 is CASSQIPSGQETQYF. The CDR3 DNA reads as TGCGCCAGCAGCCAGATTCCTAGCGGACAAGAGACCCAGTACTTC.

The V call is TRBV23-1, the J call TRBJ2-3; 8 nucleotides match TRBD2. TRBV23-1 is annotated as an ORF whose role is uncertain. The ends lost 0 bases at V and 2 bases at J; junction bases unmatched: 7. The CDR3 totals 17 residues. The CDR3 DNA follows: TGCGCCAGCAGTCAATCGGGGACTAGTGGGACCACAGATACGCAGTATTTT. Translated: CASSQSGTSGTTDTQYF.

The chain joins TRBV6-5 to TRBJ1-2; D perhaps matches TRBD1 (6 bases). Germline CDR1 MNHEY, CDR2 SVGAGI. V lost 5 bases, J lost 0 bases, and 13 bases lay in between. The CDR3 contains 15 residues. The CDR3 spells CASSKQGGPNYGYTF. CDR3 DNA: TGTGCCAGCAGTAAACAGGGTGGTCCTAACTATGGCTACACCTTC.

J is TRBJ2-2 and V is TRBV18; D is uncertain. CDR1 KGHSH and CDR2 LQKENI come from the germline V gene. This CDR3 comprises 15 residues. V dropped 5 bases and J dropped 0 bases, with 10 bases sitting between them. CDR3 coding DNA: TGTGCCAGCTCAGCCGGAGTCCCGAACACCGGGGAGCTGTTTTTT. Amino acids: CASSAGVPNTGELFF. Supplemented by reference TRBV18 and TRBJ2-2, the full variable domain reads NAGVMQNPRHLVRRRGQEARLRCSPMKGHSHVYWYRQLPEEGLKFMVYLQKENIIDESGMPKERFSAEFPKEGPSILRIQQVVRGDSAAYFCASSAGVPNTGELFFGEGSRLTVL.

Only a few counts were recorded for this clone. The chain couples TRBV18 to TRBJ1-1, with TRBD1 identical over 9 bases. Looked up from germline, CDR1 is KGHSH and CDR2 is LQKENI. The CDR3 totals 14 residues. J lost 3 bases, V lost 2 bases, and 1 base had no gene match. CDR3 loop: CASSPRQGDTEAFF. The CDR3 nucleotides are TGTGCCAGCTCACCAAGACAGGGGGACACTGAAGCTTTCTTT.

The chain recombines TRBV30 with TRBJ1-5, with D possibly TRBD1 on 6 matching bases. CDR3 length: 13 residues. The V end was cut by 2 bases, the J end by 7 bases, with 12 bases between. Germline V gene sequence: CDR1 GTSNPN, CDR2 SVGIG (reference sequence). The DNA for the CDR3 is TGTGCCTGGAGTCGTTACAGGGCACAGCCCCAGCATTTT. Amino acids: CAWSRYRAQPQHF.

The CDR3 DNA follows: TGTGCCAGCAGCCCAAATCGAGGGGGGGCAGATACGCAGTATTTT. It specifies CASSPNRGGADTQYF. The chain is built from TRBV7-8 and TRBJ2-3, with a possible D match to TRBD2 (7 bases). CDR1 and CDR2 from the germline V gene are SGHVS and FQNEAQ. The V end lost 5 bases, the J end lost 4 bases, and 16 bases lay between the germline ends. This CDR3 region has 15 residues.

The V call is TRBV7-2, the J call TRBJ2-4; no reliable D call. The CDR3 contains 17 residues. CDR1 and CDR2 (germline): SGHTA, FQGNSA. V gave up 8 bases and J gave up 1 base, with 21 bases separating them. CDR3 coding DNA: TGTGCCAGCTCGACCTCCTCCGGTTTGGGGGCCAAAAACATTCAGTACTTC. Its protein product is CASSTSSGLGAKNIQYF.

The V and J genes are TRBV18 and TRBJ1-2; no firm D call. This CDR3 contains 13 residues. With 3 bases removed from V and 4 bases from J, the gap between germline ends came to 9 bases. CDR1 and CDR2 (germline): KGHSH, LQKENI. CDR3 loop: CASSPDYGYGYTF. The DNA for the CDR3 is TGTGCCAGCTCACCTGACTACGGCTATGGCTACACCTTC.

The chain recombines TRBV30 with TRBJ2-1; D is undetermined. V lost 2 bases, J lost 3 bases, and 2 bases lay in between. Germline CDR1 and CDR2: GTSNPN and SVGIG (reference sequence). The CDR3 length is 11 residues. For the CDR3, the DNA is TGTGCCTGGAGTCACTACAATGAGCAGTTCTTC. Translation: CAWSHYNEQFF. The full variable domain, completed using reference TRBV30 and TRBJ2-1, is SQTIHQWPATLVQPVGSPLSLECTVEGTSNPNLYWYRQAAGRGLQLLFYSVGIGQISSEVPQNLSASRPQDRQFILSSKKLLLSDSGFYLCAWSHYNEQFFGPGTRLTVL.

This clone appeared a few times. This chain links TRBV29-1 with TRBJ1-2, with 7 bases identical to TRBD1. The V and J ends lost 4 bases and 4 bases, in that order; junction bases with no gene match: 9. This CDR3 region has 14 residues. Germline loops: CDR1 SQVTM, CDR2 ANQGSEA. CDR3: CSVGQGQGVYGYTF. The CDR3 bases are TGCAGCGTTGGTCAAGGGCAGGGGGTCTATGGCTACACCTTC.

This chain connects TRBV28 to TRBJ1-5; no clear D gene. V dropped 6 bases and J dropped 2 bases, with 5 bases sitting between them. This CDR3 comprises 12 residues. Germline lookup yields CDR1 MDHEN and CDR2 SYDVKM. Here the CDR3 reads CASSIGNQPQHF. In DNA, the CDR3 is TGTGCCAGCAGCATCGGCAATCAGCCCCAGCATTTT.

The chain is built from TRBV30 and TRBJ2-3; TRBD2 aligns across 15 bases. V lost 4 bases, J lost 4 bases, and 12 bases stayed unmatched. Germline loops: CDR1 GTSNPN, CDR2 SVGIG (reference sequence). This CDR3 region has 18 residues. CDR3 sequence: CAWKVPGLAGGSADTQYF. Written as DNA, the CDR3 is TGTGCCTGGAAAGTCCCGGGACTAGCGGGAGGATCGGCAGATACGCAGTATTTT.

The V gene is TRBV4-2, the J gene TRBJ2-3; 7 positions match TRBD2. This CDR3 contains 14 residues. CDR1 is LGHNA, CDR2 YNFKEQ, per germline. Trimming at V came to 4 bases and at J to 2 bases, leaving 3 bases not matched to a gene. The DNA of the CDR3 is TGTGCCAGCAGCCTCGGGAGGAACACAGATACGCAGTATTTT. Encoded protein: CASSLGRNTDTQYF.

V usage is TRBV25-1 and J usage is TRBJ1-1; D not certain. The CDR3 is 12 residues long. The V and J ends lost 1 base and 8 bases respectively, with 8 bases between them. CDR1 and CDR2 (germline): MGHDK, SYGVNS. CDR3 DNA: TGTGCCAGCAGTGAATCTGCAGGAGAAGCTTTCTTT. Its protein product is CASSESAGEAFF.

The chain is built from TRBV2 and TRBJ1-2, with D perhaps matching TRBD1 (5 bases). Germline V lookup: CDR1 SNHLY, CDR2 FYNNEI. V shed 1 base and J shed 4 bases, with 13 bases lying between them. The CDR3 has 15 amino acids. CDR3 DNA: TGTGCCAGCAGTGAAGAGGGGAATCGGGGCTATGGCTACACCTTC. Translated: CASSEEGNRGYGYTF. Together with reference TRBV2 and TRBJ1-2, the CDR3 gives the full variable domain: EPEVTQTPSHQVTQMGQEVILRCVPISNHLYFYWYRQILGQKVEFLVSFYNNEISEKSEIFDDQFSVERPDGSNFTLKIRSTKLEDSAMYFCASSEEGNRGYGYTFGSGTRLTVV.